The rows below give T cell receptor beta chains drawn from one sample of a study of blood T cell repertoires in COVID-19. Measured with immunoSEQ multiplex PCR; TCRdb has only the in-frame clones, and not every one. The table shows around 200,000 clones, with about 86% occurring only once. Sequenced sample: peripheral blood. The source is a woman in her forties or fifties with acute or convalescent COVID-19. CDR3s include the opening cysteine and the closing phenylalanine or tryptophan. A D gene is named only where the DNA matches it firmly. Part of the rows lack a size; the others show once, few, many or a class for expanded clones.

>-|TRBV15|TRBJ2-1|TRBD1
CATSAQGYDEQFF
TGTGCCACCAGCGCACAGGGGTACGATGAGCAGTTCTTC
>-|TRBV3-1/TRBV3-2|TRBJ2-2|TRBD2
CASSHLRLAPNTGELFF
TGTGCCAGCAGCCACCTCAGACTAGCGCCTAACACCGGGGAGCTGTTTTTT
>once|TRBV29-1|TRBJ1-1|-
CSVLSPGSTEAFF
TGCAGCGTTTTGAGCCCCGGTTCGACTGAAGCTTTCTTT
>-|TRBV5-5|TRBJ2-7|TRBD2
CASSLNAGDEQYF
TGTGCCAGCAGCTTAAACGCGGGGGACGAGCAGTACTTC
>-|TRBV18|TRBJ1-1|-
CASSPRHRADTNTEAFF
TGTGCCAGCTCACCACGACATAGAGCTGACACGAACACTGAAGCTTTCTTT
>-|TRBV19|TRBJ1-2|TRBD1
CASSGGGTGGDYGYTF
TGTGCCAGTAGCGGAGGGGGGACAGGGGGCGACTATGGCTACACCTTC
>-|TRBV9|TRBJ2-3|-
CASSVAGWEAQYF
TGTGCCAGCAGCGTAGCTGGCTGGGAGGCGCAGTATTTT
>-|TRBV10-3|TRBJ1-5|TRBD1
CAISAGQGPSNQPQHF
TGTGCCATCAGTGCGGGACAGGGGCCTAGCAATCAGCCCCAGCATTTT
>-|TRBV18|TRBJ1-5|-
CASSPDSTASTSQHF
TGTGCCAGCTCACCAGATTCGACGGCTAGCACGTCCCAGCATTTT
>-|TRBV19|TRBJ1-3|TRBD1
CASSPDRTRNTIYF
TGTGCCAGTAGCCCGGACAGGACCAGGAACACCATATATTTT
>-|TRBV11-3|TRBJ2-1|-
CASSPGERYNEQFF
TGTGCCAGCAGTCCCGGGGAGCGGTACAATGAGCAGTTCTTC
>-|TRBV7-2|TRBJ2-7|TRBD2
CASSSVAGSGSYEQYF
TGTGCCAGCAGCTCAGTAGCGGGAAGCGGGTCCTACGAGCAGTACTTC
>once|TRBV23-1|TRBJ1-1|TRBD1
CASSHPGTERTNTEAFF
TGCGCCAGCAGTCATCCCGGGACAGAAAGAACGAACACTGAAGCTTTCTTT
>-|TRBV7-9|TRBJ1-2|-
CASSLTSAESGGYTF
TGTGCCAGCAGCTTAACTAGTGCTGAATCTGGTGGCTACACCTTC
>-|TRBV7-7|TRBJ2-3|TRBD1
CASSSDRVTQYF
TGTGCCAGCAGCTCCGACAGGGTGACGCAGTATTTT
>few|TRBV7-2|TRBJ1-5|-
CASSFSLNQPQHF
TGTGCCAGCAGCTTCTCCCTAAATCAGCCCCAGCATTTT
>-|TRBV29-1|TRBJ2-2|TRBD1
CSVGDRANTGELFF
TGCAGCGTCGGGGACAGAGCGAACACCGGGGAGCTGTTTTTT
>-|TRBV9|TRBJ2-1|TRBD1
CASSVGAGGYNEQFF
TGTGCCAGCAGCGTAGGGGCAGGGGGCTACAATGAGCAGTTCTTC
>-|TRBV5-1|TRBJ2-7|-
CASSLVHGQGNEQYF
TGCGCCAGCAGCTTGGTACATGGGCAGGGCAACGAGCAGTACTTC
>-|TRBV6-1|TRBJ1-1|-
CASSGLGGFGNTEAFF
TGTGCCAGCAGTGGTCTGGGAGGCTTCGGGAACACTGAAGCTTTCTTT
>-|TRBV11-3|TRBJ2-3|TRBD1
CASSTGTDFSTDTQYF
TGTGCCAGCAGCACAGGGACAGACTTCAGCACAGATACGCAGTATTTT
>-|TRBV6-5|TRBJ2-7|TRBD1
CASSPLGQGAREQYF
TGTGCCAGCAGTCCCCTCGGGCAGGGGGCCAGGGAGCAGTACTTC
>many|TRBV6-5|TRBJ1-2|-
CASTLEAIYGYTF
TGTGCCAGCACCCTAGAGGCAATCTATGGCTACACCTTC
>-|TRBV18|TRBJ1-2|-
CASSRREDDYGYTF
TGTGCCAGCTCCCGGAGGGAGGATGATTATGGCTACACCTTC
>-|TRBV3-1/TRBV3-2|TRBJ2-7|TRBD2
CASSHHASGGSSYEQYF
TGTGCCAGCAGCCATCACGCTAGCGGGGGCAGCTCCTACGAGCAGTACTTC
>-|TRBV24-1|TRBJ1-1|-
CATLGRGGTEAFF
TGTGCCACCCTGGGGCGGGGGGGGACTGAAGCTTTCTTT
>-|TRBV19|TRBJ2-5|-
CASSMGRITQETQYF
TGTGCCAGTAGTATGGGCAGGATAACCCAAGAGACCCAGTACTTC
>-|TRBV7-3|TRBJ1-1|-
CASSLAGNTEAFF
TGTGCCAGCAGCTTAGCAGGGAACACTGAAGCTTTCTTT
>-|TRBV12-3/TRBV12-4|TRBJ2-6|-
CATDRSGANVLTF
TGTGCCACCGATAGATCTGGGGCCAACGTCCTGACTTTC
>-|TRBV7-8|TRBJ1-2|-
CASSLGQGIDYTF
TGTGCCAGCAGCTTAGGGCAGGGAATAGACTACACCTTC
>-|TRBV10-3|TRBJ2-3|TRBD1
CAIGTGGRNTQYF
TGTGCCATCGGGACAGGGGGACGAAATACGCAGTATTTT
>-|TRBV18|TRBJ2-7|TRBD2
CASSPAAGGPRSYEQYF
TGTGCCAGCTCACCAGCTGCGGGAGGGCCAAGGTCCTACGAGCAGTACTTC
>-|TRBV18|TRBJ1-1|-
CASSPAMGGKAFF
TGTGCCAGCTCCCCCGCGATGGGGGGGAAAGCTTTCTTT
>few|TRBV6-5|TRBJ1-6|TRBD1
CASNTGTGNSPLHF
TGTGCCAGCAATACCGGGACAGGGAATTCACCCCTCCACTTT
>-|TRBV11-3|TRBJ2-3|-
CASSLGTHTDTQYF
TGTGCCAGCAGCCTAGGGACTCACACAGATACGCAGTATTTT
>few|TRBV19|TRBJ2-1|TRBD2
CASSIGPLAGGKEQFF
TGTGCCAGTAGTATAGGGCCTTTGGCGGGGGGTAAGGAGCAGTTCTTC
>-|TRBV5-1|TRBJ2-5|TRBD2
CASSLGSGGSQETQYF
TGCGCCAGCAGCTTGGGGTCGGGGGGTTCGCAAGAGACCCAGTACTTC
>few|TRBV12-5|TRBJ1-6|-
CASGLDRAPLHF
TGTGCTAGTGGTTTGGACAGGGCCCCGCTCCACTTT
>-|TRBV11-2|TRBJ1-1|-
CASSSFDTLNTEAFF
TGTGCCAGCAGCTCCTTTGACACTCTGAACACTGAAGCTTTCTTT
>few|TRBV12-3/TRBV12-4|TRBJ1-5|-
CASSRTGNQPQHF
TGTGCCAGCAGTCGAACGGGCAATCAGCCCCAGCATTTT
>-|TRBV11-2|TRBJ2-5|TRBD1
CASSLGTGVETQYF
TGTGCCAGCAGCTTAGGGACAGGGGTAGAGACCCAGTACTTC
>once|TRBV6-6|TRBJ2-7|-
CASSLYLPSSYEQYF
TGTGCCAGCAGTCTCTATCTTCCCTCCTCCTACGAGCAGTACTTC
>-|TRBV27|TRBJ1-6|TRBD1
CASRGQVYSPLHF
TGTGCCAGCAGGGGACAGGTTTATTCACCCCTCCACTTT
>-|TRBV6-5|TRBJ1-2|-
CASSNPANYGYTF
TGTGCCAGCAGTAATCCTGCTAACTATGGCTACACCTTC